This T cell receptor (beta chain) was retrieved from a study of blood T cells in healthy people across ages. A J-beta primer mix and a sample-barcoded 5' primer were used in a second PCR of about 6 to 12 cycles. Unique molecular identifiers of 12 random nucleotides labeled each cDNA. TCRdb re-derived calls from the 5' RACE reads in MiXCR, one entry per CDR3 protein. The sample shows 900,000 to 950,000 distinct CDR3 sequences, under 35% of them seen only once. In this sample, this clonotype turned up a few times. The CDR3 consists of 13 residues. With 4 bases removed from V and 4 bases from J, the gap between germline ends came to 10 bases. Germline lookup yields CDR1 SEHNR and CDR2 FQNEAQ (reference sequence). The sample was also linked to a second study, of T cells of mothers and their children. As that report states: The sample comes from eight or nine healthy Caucasian donors: mothers and children.

The chain links TRBV7-9 to TRBJ2-5; D is possibly TRBD1 (5 bases). This TCR came from a woman aged 40 to 55 in good health. Source material: blood. The CDR3 protein is CASSSRASETQYF. In DNA, the CDR3 is TGTGCCAGCAGCTCCAGGGCGTCAGAGACCCAGTACTTC.